Presented here are 3 T cell receptor beta chains from one specimen sequenced in a study of monozygotic twins with inflammatory bowel disease. Each CDR3 protein gets one entry in TCRdb, which reprocessed the 5' RACE reads and gives no DNA. Seen in this sample are 350,000 to 500,000 distinct CDR3 sequences; the ten most common clones hold roughly 2.3%. Sequenced sample: blood. Receptors were obtained from a human donor with ulcerative colitis or Crohn's disease, or a healthy co-twin of an affected twin (not recorded which).

The V and J genes are TRBV5-4 and TRBJ1-2; TCRdb returns TRBD1, unconfirmable since there is no DNA. The CDR3 is 15 amino acids. In germline, CDR1 is SGHNT, CDR2 YYREEE (reference sequence). CDR3 protein: CASSPGAGALYGYTF.

The chain combines TRBV5-1 with TRBJ2-4; TCRdb indicates TRBD2, and absent DNA this call remains unverified. Per germline, CDR1 SGHRS and CDR2 YFSETQ. This CDR3 has 18 residues. The CDR3 loop reads CASSLSLGIALAKNIQYF.

V usage is TRBV24-1 and J usage is TRBJ2-2; TCRdb designates TRBD2, a call that cannot be tested without DNA. This CDR3 has 12 amino acids. Germline assignment: CDR1 KGHDR and CDR2 SFDVKD. CDR3 sequence: CASAGVTGELFF.